This is a list of T cell receptor beta chains from one sample in a study of regulatory T cells in long-lasting Graves disease. TCRdb processed the multiplex PCR reads anew with MiXCR; each CDR3 protein has one entry. This sample has 450,000 to 600,000 distinct CDR3 sequences, with 15% to 20% found just once. The same specimen was also included in a second study, on T cells in Graves' hyperthyroidism and ophthalmopathy.

Sequencing was performed on peripheral blood mononuclear cells (PBMCs), taken at new diagnosis, from a patient treated with antithyroid drugs. The origin of the receptors is a man in his forties or fifties with Graves disease. CDR3s include the opening cysteine and the closing phenylalanine or tryptophan. D genes are given only for firm matches. Size is omitted from some rows. Given values are once, few, many or a class for expanded clones.

-,many,TRBJ2-2,TRBV28,TGTGCCAGCAGCCTAACGCAGGGGACCGGGGAGCTGTTTTTT,CASSLTQGTGELFF
TRBD1,few,TRBJ1-4,TRBV6-2/TRBV6-3,TGTGCCAGCAGTTACTTCGGGACAGGGTCGAATGAAAAACTGTTTTTT,CASSYFGTGSNEKLFF
-,many,TRBJ2-5,TRBV9,TGTGCCAGCAGCGTCGCTGCGCACGTAGGACAAGAGACCCAGTACTTC,CASSVAAHVGQETQYF
-,many,TRBJ2-5,TRBV7-9,TGTGCCAGCAGCTTAGTCCGGACTCCCCGAGAGACCCAGTACTTC,CASSLVRTPRETQYF
TRBD2,few,TRBJ2-5,TRBV5-8,TGTGCCAGCAGCTTCGGGGGGAGGTTTGGAGAGACCCAGTACTTC,CASSFGGRFGETQYF
-,-,TRBJ1-3,TRBV9,TGTGCCAGCAGCGTAGCAGGCAACTCTGGAAACACCATATATTTT,CASSVAGNSGNTIYF
-,-,TRBJ2-2,TRBV5-1,TGCGCCAGCAGCTTGATCAGTACCGCGGAGCTGTTTTTT,CASSLISTAELFF
-,-,TRBJ2-2,TRBV6-1,TGTGCCAGCAATACCCCCGGGGAGCTGTTTTTT,CASNTPGELFF
TRBD1,many,TRBJ2-7,TRBV28,TGTGCCAGCAGTTCAAGGGGGGGGGGACAGGGGGCTTTATCCATCACCTACGAGCAGTACTTC,CASSSRGGGQGALSITYEQYF
-,-,TRBJ2-2,TRBV5-1,TGCGCCAGCAGCGGAGTTGGCACCGAGGAGCTGTTTTTT,CASSGVGTEELFF
-,many,TRBJ2-5,TRBV28,TGTGCCAGCAGTTTATCTCAGGGGCCGACCCAGTACTTC,CASSLSQGPTQYF
-,many,TRBJ2-3,TRBV6-2/TRBV6-3,TGTGCCAGCAGTTACCGGGCGTCGGATACGCAGTATTTT,CASSYRASDTQYF
TRBD1,-,TRBJ1-4,TRBV29-1,TGCAGCGTTGAGACAGGGGATAATGAAAAACTGTTTTTT,CSVETGDNEKLFF
TRBD1,many,TRBJ2-7,TRBV6-1,TGTGCCAGCAGCTTGACAGGGGTCAGCTACGAGCAGTACTTC,CASSLTGVSYEQYF
-,-,TRBJ2-1,TRBV29-1,TGCAGCGTTGGCCACGATGAGCAGTTCTTC,CSVGHDEQFF
-,many,TRBJ2-3,TRBV2,TGTGCCAGCACTTTAGCGGTCTTCGGAACAGATACGCAGTATTTT,CASTLAVFGTDTQYF
TRBD2,many,TRBJ2-7,TRBV10-2,TGCGCCAGCAGTGAAGGTAGCGGGGGAGCCTACGAGCAGTACTTC,CASSEGSGGAYEQYF
-,few,TRBJ2-5,TRBV5-1,TGCGCCAGCAGCGTAGCAGGGGAGTTCCAAGAGACCCAGTACTTC,CASSVAGEFQETQYF
TRBD1,many,TRBJ1-1,TRBV7-6,TGTGCCAGCAGCTTAGCCTCGGTCAGGGGGGGCACTGAAGCTTTCTTT,CASSLASVRGGTEAFF
TRBD1,-,TRBJ1-2,TRBV5-4,TGTGCCAGCAGCTTGATCGGCACAGGGGATTACTATGGCTACACCTTC,CASSLIGTGDYYGYTF
TRBD1,-,TRBJ1-1,TRBV19,TGTGCCAGTACCTCCCTCCGGACAGGGGCGCCTCGGACTGAAGCTTTCTTT,CASTSLRTGAPRTEAFF
TRBD2,many,TRBJ2-1,TRBV10-3,TGTGCCATCAGTCTTGGGACTAGCGGGGGACTATACAATGAGCAGTTCTTC,CAISLGTSGGLYNEQFF
-,many,TRBJ2-5,TRBV27,TGTGCCAGCAGTTTATACGGAGGGCGAGAGACCCAGTACTTC,CASSLYGGRETQYF
-,few,TRBJ2-1,TRBV10-3,TGTGCCATCAGTGAGTCGGGAGCTTCAAATGAGCAGTTCTTC,CAISESGASNEQFF
TRBD1,many,TRBJ2-7,TRBV7-3,TGTGCCAGCAGCGAGACAGGGAACTACGAGCAGTACTTC,CASSETGNYEQYF
-,few,TRBJ1-2,TRBV29-1,TGCAGCGCCCCGCGGCCCGGGCGAGAGGGCTACACCTTC,CSAPRPGREGYTF
-,few,TRBJ2-2,TRBV6-1,TGTGCCAGCAGGGTCATGAACACCGGGGAGCTGTTTTTT,CASRVMNTGELFF
TRBD1,many,TRBJ1-1,TRBV20-1,TGCAGTGAGCAGGAGCAGGGGGTCGAAGCTTTCTTT,CSEQEQGVEAFF
TRBD2,-,TRBJ2-1,TRBV20-1,TGCAGTGCTAGAGGGGATAGCGGGAGGTACAATGAGCAGTTCTTC,CSARGDSGRYNEQFF
-,many,TRBJ1-1,TRBV6-1,TGTGCCAGCAGTCCCGAACCCGACAGCCTGAACACTGAAGCTTTCTTT,CASSPEPDSLNTEAFF
-,many,TRBJ2-7,TRBV12-3/TRBV12-4,TGTGCCAGCAGTGGGGGTTACGAGCAGTACTTC,CASSGGYEQYF
TRBD1,few,TRBJ2-2,TRBV11-3,TGTGCCAGCAGCCCGGGACAGGGGGCTGGCGGGAGGGCGACCGGGGAGCTGTTTTTT,CASSPGQGAGGRATGELFF
-,many,TRBJ2-7,TRBV2,TGTGCCAGCATTTATGGACTATTAGGGGGCGTGCAGTACTTC,CASIYGLLGGVQYF
TRBD2,few,TRBJ2-7,TRBV27,TGTGCCAGCAGACTAGCGGGTCGCTACGAGCAGTACTTC,CASRLAGRYEQYF
-,many,TRBJ2-1,TRBV24-1,TGTGCCACCAGGCGGCCAAGACAGACGTACAATGAGCAGTTCTTC,CATRRPRQTYNEQFF
TRBD2,-,TRBJ2-4,TRBV20-1,TGCAGTGCTAGAGTGGCGGGGGACCTAGCCAAAAACATTCAGTACTTC,CSARVAGDLAKNIQYF
TRBD1,-,TRBJ2-2,TRBV18,TGTGCCAGCTCACCTGCCCCGTTCAGGGGGCCCGTTCGCACCGGGGAGCTGTTTTTT,CASSPAPFRGPVRTGELFF
-,few,TRBJ1-6,TRBV15,TGTGCCACCAGCAGAGATCCCAAAGCGGAATCACCCCTCCACTTT,CATSRDPKAESPLHF
-,-,TRBJ1-2,TRBV30,TGTGCCTGGAGACGATACTATGGCTACACCTTC,CAWRRYYGYTF
-,-,TRBJ2-4,TRBV7-2,TGTGCCAGCAGCTTAGATCTGCCAGGGGTAGGCATTCAGTACTTC,CASSLDLPGVGIQYF
TRBD2,many,TRBJ2-3,TRBV5-1,TGCGCCAGCAGCCCGGAGCCTCTAGCGGGAAGCACAGATACGCAGTATTTT,CASSPEPLAGSTDTQYF
-,many,TRBJ2-5,TRBV5-1,TGTGCCAGCAGTCTAGGGGGGGCCCAAGAGACCCAGTACTTC,CASSLGGAQETQYF
-,few,TRBJ2-5,TRBV29-1,TGCAGCGTTGCCCCCGGACAGAGAAGAGAGACCCAGTACTTC,CSVAPGQRRETQYF
-,many,TRBJ2-1,TRBV6-5,TGTGCCAGCAGTTACGGCCTAGCTAGCTCCTACAATGAGCAGTTCTTC,CASSYGLASSYNEQFF
-,many,TRBJ1-2,TRBV2,TGTGCCAGCACAAACAGTCATGGCTACACCTTC,CASTNSHGYTF
-,many,TRBJ2-2,TRBV6-2/TRBV6-3,TGTGCCAGCAGTTACCAGGGTTTCGGGGAGCTGTTTTTT,CASSYQGFGELFF
-,many,TRBJ2-7,TRBV4-1,TGCGCCAGCAGCCATGAAGCAGACAGGAGTACCTACGAGCAGTACTTC,CASSHEADRSTYEQYF
TRBD2,many,TRBJ2-1,TRBV7-6,TGTGCCAGCAGTCAAACGGGACTAGCGGGAGACTACAATGAGCAGTTCTTC,CASSQTGLAGDYNEQFF
-,-,TRBJ1-5,TRBV20-1,TGCAGTGCAAACAGGGTTAGTCAGCCCCAGCATTTT,CSANRVSQPQHF
-,-,TRBJ1-1,TRBV19,TGTGCCAGTAGTGGGCTCATGAACACTGAAGCTTTCTTT,CASSGLMNTEAFF
-,many,TRBJ1-1,TRBV29-1,TGCAGCGTTTTGCAGTCATCACAGGGACCGGGGGCTTTCTTT,CSVLQSSQGPGAFF
TRBD1,few,TRBJ2-5,TRBV28,TGTGCCAGTACGGTCGGACAGGGCAATCAAGAGACCCAGTACTTC,CASTVGQGNQETQYF
-,many,TRBJ1-2,TRBV9,TGTGCCAGCAGCGTAGCAGGGTTGGGAGGCTACACCTTC,CASSVAGLGGYTF
-,few,TRBJ1-2,TRBV6-1,TGTGCCAGCAGGACAGGTTTAGGAGGCTACACCTTC,CASRTGLGGYTF
-,-,TRBJ1-1,TRBV27,TGTGCCAGCAGTCTCTCGGGGCACACTGAAGCTTTCTTT,CASSLSGHTEAFF
-,many,TRBJ2-1,TRBV7-9,TGTGCCAGCAGCTTAGAGGGGCATGAGCAGTTCTTC,CASSLEGHEQFF
-,many,TRBJ2-1,TRBV2,TGTGCCAGCAGTGAACAGTTCGAGTACAATGAGCAGTTCTTC,CASSEQFEYNEQFF